This TCR beta chain comes out of a study of T cells after yellow fever vaccination. V dropped 0 bases and J dropped 6 bases, with 11 bases sitting between them. This CDR3 has 15 amino acids. CDR1 is MNHEY and CDR2 is SVGAGI in the germline V gene. 5'RACE template switching generated TCR cDNA, adding a universal primer site and UMIs. TCRdb re-called the 5' RACE reads through MiXCR, storing one row per CDR3 protein. The sample consists of some 320,000 distinct CDR3 sequences, 8.7% of them appearing once. The study's findings and limits: The study noted that FACS-sorted repertoires could contain abundant clonotypes contaminating from the bulk population.

In regard to this clonotype: What it binds is unknown.

This chain joins TRBV6-5 and TRBJ2-2; D tentatively reads TRBD1 or TRBD2 (5 bases each). The receptor was isolated from a man younger than 35 who received the YFV17D yellow fever vaccine. Specimen: PBMCs, collected on the day of the first yellow fever vaccination. CDR3 amino acids: CASSYSQGPSGELFF. In nucleotides, the CDR3 is TGTGCCAGCAGTTACTCTCAGGGACCCTCCGGGGAGCTGTTTTTT.